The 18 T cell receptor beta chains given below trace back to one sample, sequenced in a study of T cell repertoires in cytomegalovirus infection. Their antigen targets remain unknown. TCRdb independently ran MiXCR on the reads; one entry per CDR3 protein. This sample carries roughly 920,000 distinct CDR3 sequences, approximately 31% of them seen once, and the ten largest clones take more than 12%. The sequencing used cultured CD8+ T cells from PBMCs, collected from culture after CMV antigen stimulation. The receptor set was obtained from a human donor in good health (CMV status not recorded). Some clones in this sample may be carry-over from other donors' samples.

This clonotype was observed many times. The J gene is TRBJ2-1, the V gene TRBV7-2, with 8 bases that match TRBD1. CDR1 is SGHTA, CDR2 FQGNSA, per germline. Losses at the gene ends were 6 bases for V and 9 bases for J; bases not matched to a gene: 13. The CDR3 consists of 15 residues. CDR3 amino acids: CASSPGTGIFGEQFF. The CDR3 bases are TGTGCCAGCAGTCCCGGGACAGGAATTTTTGGTGAGCAGTTCTTC.

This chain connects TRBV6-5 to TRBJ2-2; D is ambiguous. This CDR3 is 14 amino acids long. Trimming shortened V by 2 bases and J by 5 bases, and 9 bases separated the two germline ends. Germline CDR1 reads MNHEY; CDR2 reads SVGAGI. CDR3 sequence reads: CASSYETLTGELFF. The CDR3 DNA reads TGTGCCAGCAGTTACGAGACACTGACCGGGGAGCTGTTTTTT.

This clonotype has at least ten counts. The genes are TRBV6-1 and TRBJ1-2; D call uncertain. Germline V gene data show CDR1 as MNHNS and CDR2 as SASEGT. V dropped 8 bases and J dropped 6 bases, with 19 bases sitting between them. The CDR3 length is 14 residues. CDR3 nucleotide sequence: TGTGCCAGCGAGGAGTGGATAGGGAGCGATGGCTACACCTTC. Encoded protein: CASEEWIGSDGYTF.

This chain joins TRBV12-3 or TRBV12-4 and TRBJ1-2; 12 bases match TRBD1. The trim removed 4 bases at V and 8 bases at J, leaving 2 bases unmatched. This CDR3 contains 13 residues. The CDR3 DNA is TGTGCCAGCAGTTGGGACAGGGGGCAAGGCTACACCTTC. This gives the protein CASSWDRGQGYTF.

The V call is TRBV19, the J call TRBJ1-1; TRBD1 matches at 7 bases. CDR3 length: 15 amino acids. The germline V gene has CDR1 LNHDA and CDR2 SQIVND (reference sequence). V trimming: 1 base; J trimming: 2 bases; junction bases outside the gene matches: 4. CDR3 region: CASSIVGTANTEAFF. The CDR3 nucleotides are TGTGCCAGTAGTATAGTCGGGACAGCTAACACTGAAGCTTTCTTT. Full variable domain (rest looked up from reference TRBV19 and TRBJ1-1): DGGITQSPKYLFRKEGQNVTLSCEQNLNHDAMYWYRQDPGQGLRLIYYSQIVNDFQKGDIAEGYSVSREKKESFPLTVTSAQKNPTAFYLCASSIVGTANTEAFFGQGTRLTVV.

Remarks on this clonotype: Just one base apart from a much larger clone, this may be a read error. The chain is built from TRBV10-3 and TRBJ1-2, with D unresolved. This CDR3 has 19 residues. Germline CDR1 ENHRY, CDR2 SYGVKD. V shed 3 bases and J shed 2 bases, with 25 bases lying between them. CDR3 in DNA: TGTGCCATCAGTGACATGCCACGTTCAGGCGACGCTAAAAACTATGGCTACACCTTC. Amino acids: CAISDMPRSGDAKNYGYTF.

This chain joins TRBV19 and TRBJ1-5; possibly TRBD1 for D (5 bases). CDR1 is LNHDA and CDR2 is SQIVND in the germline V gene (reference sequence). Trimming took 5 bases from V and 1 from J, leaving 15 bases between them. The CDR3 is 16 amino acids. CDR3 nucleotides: TGTGCCAGTAGTCCGTCAGGGCAGAAGAGCAATCAGCCCCAGCATTTT. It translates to CASSPSGQKSNQPQHF.

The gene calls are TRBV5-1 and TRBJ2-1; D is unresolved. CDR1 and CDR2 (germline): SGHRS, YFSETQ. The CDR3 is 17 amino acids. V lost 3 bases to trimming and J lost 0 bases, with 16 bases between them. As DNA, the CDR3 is TGCGCCAGCAGCTCCACCCTCGTGCTTAGCTCCTACAATGAGCAGTTCTTC. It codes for CASSSTLVLSSYNEQFF. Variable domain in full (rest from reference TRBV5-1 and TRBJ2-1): KAGVTQTPRYLIKTRGQQVTLSCSPISGHRSVSWYQQTPGQGLQFLFEYFSETQRNKGNFPGRFSGRQFSNSRSEMNVSTLELGDSALYLCASSSTLVLSSYNEQFFGPGTRLTVL.

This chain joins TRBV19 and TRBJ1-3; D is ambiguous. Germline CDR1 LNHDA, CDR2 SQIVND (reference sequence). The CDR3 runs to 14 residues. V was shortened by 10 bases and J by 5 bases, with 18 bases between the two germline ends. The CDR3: CATAEGGMRNTIYF. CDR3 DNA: TGTGCCACAGCCGAGGGAGGAATGAGAAACACCATATATTTT.

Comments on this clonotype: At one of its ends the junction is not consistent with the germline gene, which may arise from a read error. Here the CDR3 reads CASSEGGGSNQPRHF. The CDR3 DNA follows: TGTGCCAGCAGCGAAGGGGGGGGATCAAATCAGCCCCGGCATTTT. The genes are TRBV6-1 and TRBJ1-5; possibly TRBD1 for D (6 bases). Germline lookup yields CDR1 MNHNS and CDR2 SASEGT. CDR3 length equals 15 residues.

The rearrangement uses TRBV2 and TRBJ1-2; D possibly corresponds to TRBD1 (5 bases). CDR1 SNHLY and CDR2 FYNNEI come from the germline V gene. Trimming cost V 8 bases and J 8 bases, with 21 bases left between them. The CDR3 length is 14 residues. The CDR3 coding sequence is TGTGCCAGCCAAGACAGCGTGCTTCTTGGGGGCTACACCTTC. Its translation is CASQDSVLLGGYTF.

The CDR3 bases are TGTGCCAGCAGCCGGGGACTAGCGGACACCGGGGAGCTGTTTTTT. It specifies CASSRGLADTGELFF. This chain links TRBV14 with TRBJ2-2; 11 bases match TRBD2. Germline V gene sequence: CDR1 SGHDN, CDR2 FVKESK. This CDR3 comprises 15 residues. V was clipped by 4 bases and J by 3 bases; unmatched bases: 1.

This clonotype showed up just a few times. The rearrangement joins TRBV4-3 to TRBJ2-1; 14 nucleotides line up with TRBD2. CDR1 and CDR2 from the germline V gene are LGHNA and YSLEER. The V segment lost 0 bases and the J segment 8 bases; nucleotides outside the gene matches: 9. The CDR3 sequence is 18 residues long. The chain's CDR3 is CASSQEGTSGGDYDEQFF. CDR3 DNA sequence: TGCGCCAGCAGCCAAGAAGGGACTAGCGGGGGTGATTATGATGAGCAGTTCTTC.

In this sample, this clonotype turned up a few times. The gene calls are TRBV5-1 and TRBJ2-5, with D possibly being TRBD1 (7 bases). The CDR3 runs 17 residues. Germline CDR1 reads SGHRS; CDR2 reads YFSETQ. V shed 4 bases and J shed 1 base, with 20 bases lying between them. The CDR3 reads CASSAFGGQQVQETQYF. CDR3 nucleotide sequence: TGCGCCAGCAGCGCCTTCGGGGGACAGCAAGTCCAAGAGACCCAGTACTTC. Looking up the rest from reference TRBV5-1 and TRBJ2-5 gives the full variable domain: KAGVTQTPRYLIKTRGQQVTLSCSPISGHRSVSWYQQTPGQGLQFLFEYFSETQRNKGNFPGRFSGRQFSNSRSEMNVSTLELGDSALYLCASSAFGGQQVQETQYFGPGTRLLVL.

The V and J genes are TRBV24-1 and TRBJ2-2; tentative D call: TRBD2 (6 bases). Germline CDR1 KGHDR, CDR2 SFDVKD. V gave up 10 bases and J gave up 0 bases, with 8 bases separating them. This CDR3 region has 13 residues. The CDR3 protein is CATRGSNTGELFF. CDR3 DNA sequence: TGTGCCACGCGGGGATCGAACACCGGGGAGCTGTTTTTT.

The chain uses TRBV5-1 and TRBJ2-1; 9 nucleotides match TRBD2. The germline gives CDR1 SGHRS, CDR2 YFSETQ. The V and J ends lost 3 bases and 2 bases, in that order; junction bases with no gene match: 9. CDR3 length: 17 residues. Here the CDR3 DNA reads TGCGCCAGCAGCTGGATTCTTAGCGGGGGACCCTACAATGAGCAGTTCTTC. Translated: CASSWILSGGPYNEQFF.

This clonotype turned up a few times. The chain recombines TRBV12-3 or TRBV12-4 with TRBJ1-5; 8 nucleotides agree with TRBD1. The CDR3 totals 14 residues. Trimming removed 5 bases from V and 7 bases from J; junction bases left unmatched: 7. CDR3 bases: TGTGCCAGCAGTCTGACAGGGGCCAGCCAGCCCCAGCATTTT. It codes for CASSLTGASQPQHF.

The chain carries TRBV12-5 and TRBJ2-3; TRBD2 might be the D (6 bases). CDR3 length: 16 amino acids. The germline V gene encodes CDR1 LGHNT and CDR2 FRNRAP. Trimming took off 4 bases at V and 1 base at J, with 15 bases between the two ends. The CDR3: CASGWKAGPGTDTQYF. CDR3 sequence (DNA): TGTGCTAGTGGTTGGAAAGCGGGCCCAGGCACAGATACGCAGTATTTT.